This TCR beta chain was sequenced during a study of regulatory and conventional T cells in RAG deficiency. Blood CD4+ CD25-high CD127-low regulatory T cells supplied the genomic DNA template. Germline lookup yields CDR1 LGHNA and CDR2 YNFKEQ. This CDR3 contains 17 residues. V dropped 4 bases and J dropped 2 bases, with 19 bases sitting between them. The data were produced by immunoSEQ multiplex PCR, yet TCRdb's version contains in-frame clones alone and is incomplete. The data contain around 7,000 clones, around 91% of them singletons. In addition, the sample was reused for a study of regulatory T cells. As that study records: The primer mix had 52 TRBV and 13 TRBJ primers.

This clonotype was sampled from a human donor in good health. This chain uses TRBV4-2 with TRBJ2-3, with D tentatively TRBD2 (5 bases). Sequenced input: CD127- CD25+ CD4+ Tregs sorted from blood. CDR3: CASSPRIQRSYTDTQYF. CDR3 sequence (DNA): TGTGCCAGCAGCCCCCGGATTCAGCGGAGTTACACAGATACGCAGTATTTT.